The T cell receptor beta chain described here comes from a study of T cells in Graves' hyperthyroidism and ophthalmopathy. CDR1 is PRHDT, CDR2 FYEKMQ, per germline (reference sequence). V was shortened by 5 bases and J by 4 bases, with 12 bases between the two germline ends. The CDR3 is 14 amino acids. This clonotype has a handful of counts. Its antigen is unknown. Findings and caveats of the study: Most thyroid clonotypes with frequency above 0.001 were detected in blood.

Clinical symptoms, serum thyroxine, TRAb, thyroid ultrasound and orbital computed tomography established diagnosis. Amplification of TCR beta CDR3 regions used RNA as the template. The primer set for the first-round RT-PCR of the TCR CDR3 was HTBI. Via MiXCR, TCRdb re-called the multiplex PCR reads, giving one row per CDR3 protein. The data show hundreds of thousands of distinct CDR3 sequences, roughly an eighth seen once. The sequence was obtained from a middle-aged woman with Graves' ophthalmopathy. V gene TRBV13 combines with J gene TRBJ1-3; D call uncertain. Sequences were obtained from blood. CDR3 sequence (DNA): TGTGCCAGCAGCCCCGCCCCACGGGGAAACACCATATATTTT. Its translation: CASSPAPRGNTIYF.